The table lists the clone carrying this TCR beta chain with many counts. The antigen is not known. This entry is derived from a study of Graves' ophthalmopathy and Graves' hyperthyroidism. Whole-study context: The collection of peripheral blood took place at initial diagnosis, before any treatment. Regarding the study as a whole: Most expanded clonotypes from thyroid (those above 0.001 frequency) were also found in blood.

Reliance was placed on clinical symptoms, serum thyroxine, TRAb, thyroid ultrasound and orbital computed tomography for diagnosis. Someone took the PBMCs out of about 9.7 ml of fresh peripheral blood. The CDR3 runs to 15 residues. The V and J ends lost 1 base and 5 bases respectively, with 12 bases between them. Germline values: CDR1 SGHVS, CDR2 FQNEAQ. Amplifying from RNA transcripts, the study obtained TCR beta CDR3 regions. The first round was an RT-PCR with HTBI primers, and the second round was a multiplex PCR. TCRdb redid the calling of the multiplex PCR reads with MiXCR, one entry per CDR3 protein. The table records some 400,000 distinct CDR3 sequences, roughly 18% of them present only once.

This TCR derives from a woman aged 18 to 35 with Graves' ophthalmopathy. Sequencing was done on a sample of peripheral blood. This chain uses TRBV7-8 with TRBJ1-3; D might be TRBD1 (6 bases). The chain's CDR3 is CASSLGEQGRNTIYF. The CDR3 DNA reads TGTGCCAGCAGCTTAGGCGAGCAGGGGAGAAACACCATATATTTT. Filled out from reference TRBV7-8 and TRBJ1-3, the complete variable domain reads GAGVSQSPRYKVAKRGQDVALRCDPISGHVSLFWYQQALGQGPEFLTYFQNEAQLDKSGLPSDRFFAERPEGSVSTLKIQRTQQEDSAVYLCASSLGEQGRNTIYFGEGSWLTVV.